This T cell receptor beta chain was obtained from a study of blood T cell repertoires in COVID-19. The overall study: The study drew acute and convalescent COVID-19 samples from the United States, Italy and Spain. The analysed material was cDNA or gDNA that came from T cells, B-cell-depleted T cells, or PBMCs.

The CDR3 consists of 16 residues. Germline V CDR1 and CDR2: MGHRA, YSYEKL. Germline trimming cut 4 bases from V and 7 bases from J; bases unmatched to any gene: 8. As originally analysed: Amplification of reference gene primers provided the estimated nucleated cell counts. Measured with immunoSEQ multiplex PCR; TCRdb has only the in-frame clones, and not every one. V and J calls and clone size are copied from that table; D and trimming were computed from the DNA. This sample yields about 130,000 clones, of which about 80% are seen a single time; approximately 2.9% belongs to the top ten. The count of this clone is one.

Input material: peripheral blood. The chain joins TRBV4-1 to TRBJ1-6, with 9 bases lining up with TRBD1. The clonotype originates from an elderly woman with acute or convalescent COVID-19. CDR3 sequence reads: CASSRTPGTGNSPLHF. CDR3 nucleotide sequence: TGCGCCAGCAGCCGCACGCCCGGGACAGGGAATTCACCCCTCCACTTT.